This TCR beta chain was identified during a study of shared clonotypes between healthy human individuals. CD45RO negativity and positive selection for CCR7 defined naive CD8 cells, a population that excluded terminally differentiated effector memory CD45RA+ cells. Only Caucasian adults living in Nashville, Tennessee served as donors. Of note for this clone: Its antigen is undetermined.

Study results and limitations: Unshared clonotypes carried lower generation probabilities than those common to all four donors. Inspection by rarefaction showed sorted-subset sequencing to be incomplete despite large depth.

This CDR3 is built from 13 residues. V lost 2 bases to trimming and J lost 4 bases, with 6 bases between them. Germline CDR1 reads LNHDA; CDR2 reads SQIVND (reference sequence). Researchers divided each subset's genomic DNA evenly across several immunoSEQ plates. Data came from immunoSEQ multiplex PCR; TCRdb stores just in-frame clones and leaves some out. The repertoire holds some 1,900,000 clones, with roughly 94% as singletons. This chain connects TRBV19 to TRBJ1-5; D remains ambiguous. Sequencing was performed on naive CD8+ T cells sorted from blood. This sequence originates from a man aged 18 to 35 in good health. Written as DNA, the CDR3 is TGTGCCAGTAGTATACAGTTTAATCAGCCCCAGCATTTT. It translates to CASSIQFNQPQHF.